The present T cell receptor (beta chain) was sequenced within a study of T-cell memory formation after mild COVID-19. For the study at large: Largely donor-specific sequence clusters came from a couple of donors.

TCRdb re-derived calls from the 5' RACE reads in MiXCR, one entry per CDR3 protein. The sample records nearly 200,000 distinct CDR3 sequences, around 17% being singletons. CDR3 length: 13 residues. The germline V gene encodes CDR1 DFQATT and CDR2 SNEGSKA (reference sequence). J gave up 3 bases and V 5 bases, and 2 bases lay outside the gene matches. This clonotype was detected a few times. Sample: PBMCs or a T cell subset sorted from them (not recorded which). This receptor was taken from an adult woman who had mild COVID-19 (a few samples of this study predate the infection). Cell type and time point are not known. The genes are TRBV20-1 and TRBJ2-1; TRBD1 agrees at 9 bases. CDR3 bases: TGCAGTGCTCCGACAGGGGGCTACAATGAGCAGTTCTTC. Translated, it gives CSAPTGGYNEQFF.